Shown below are 30 T cell receptor beta chains from a single sample sequenced in a study of untreated major depressive disorder (dated by TCRdb to 2016 to 2019). Results the study describes overall, beyond this receptor: Higher TRBV05-01 (Vbeta 5.1) usage among CD4+ T cells of depressed patients compared with controls was confirmed by sequencing, with p = 0.040 in a one-tailed test.

Library preparation was by the immunoSEQ multiplex PCR assay. Not all clones reach the TCRdb copy of this immuneACCESS table, which keeps in-frame sequences only. Checked studies attribute under half of the gap to unresolved V genes and leave the rest unexplained. Within this sample are approximately 13,000 clones, with just over 90% of them counted one time only. Of the sample, roughly 1.7% is held by the ten largest clones. These TCRs are of unknown antigen specificity. The sequencing input was CD4+ T cells from PBMCs. These receptors were taken from a woman aged 25 to 45 with major depressive disorder.

The gene calls are TRBV27 and TRBJ1-1; D is undetermined. The germline V and J ends were trimmed by 5 bases and 1 base, with 8 bases remaining between them. CDR3 size: 13 residues. The germline gives CDR1 MNHEY, CDR2 SMNVEV (reference sequence). The CDR3 DNA reads as TGTGCCAGCAGTAAGTGGGGGAACACTGAAGCTTTCTTT. Translation: CASSKWGNTEAFF.

The chain joins TRBV5-1 to TRBJ1-2; 7 bases align to TRBD1. Looked up from germline, CDR1 is SGHRS and CDR2 is YFSETQ. J lost 3 bases, V lost 2 bases, and 10 bases had no gene match. The CDR3 sequence is 16 residues long. DNA for the CDR3: TGCGCCAGCAGCTTCCAAGGGGGCGCGGGGTACTATGGCTACACCTTC. The encoded protein is CASSFQGGAGYYGYTF.

V usage is TRBV30 and J usage is TRBJ2-1; no firm D call. Germline lookup yields CDR1 GTSNPN and CDR2 SVGIG (reference sequence). The germline V and J ends were trimmed by 1 base and 12 bases, with 10 bases remaining between them. This CDR3 comprises 11 residues. The CDR3 DNA sequence: TGTGCCTGGAGTGAAATAGCTGGGCAGTTCTTC. Residues: CAWSEIAGQFF.

V is TRBV6-6 and J is TRBJ1-2; weak D call: TRBD1 (5 bases). CDR3 length: 14 residues. Germline lookup yields CDR1 MNHNY and CDR2 SVGAGI (reference sequence). Trimming stripped 6 bases from V and 8 bases from J, with 19 bases between. The CDR3 DNA follows: TGTGCCAGCAGCCGGGACGGAATCCTTAAAGGCTACACCTTC. This sequence encodes CASSRDGILKGYTF.

The J gene is TRBJ2-2, the V gene TRBV9, with 8 bases identical to TRBD2. Germline loops: CDR1 SGDLS, CDR2 YYNGEE. J was trimmed by 7 bases and V by 0 bases; bases with no gene match: 8. The CDR3 sequence is 16 residues long. CDR3 DNA: TGTGCCAGCAGCGTAGGAGCGGGAGAGTTTTACGGGGAGCTGTTTTTT. Amino acid sequence: CASSVGAGEFYGELFF.

The chain employs TRBV18 and TRBJ2-7; D is undetermined. Germline CDR1 reads KGHSH; CDR2 reads LQKENI. V lost 2 bases and J lost 5, with 13 bases in between. The CDR3 has 14 amino acids. The CDR3 nucleotides read TGTGCCAGCTCACCATCAGGACGGATCCACGAGCAGTACTTC. Its protein is CASSPSGRIHEQYF.

This chain connects TRBV5-1 to TRBJ2-3; no definite D call. This CDR3 has 15 amino acids. V was trimmed by 2 bases and J by 2 bases, leaving 12 bases between them. The germline V gene encodes CDR1 SGHRS and CDR2 YFSETQ. This chain's CDR3 is CASSFTSVNTDTQYF. In DNA form, the CDR3 reads TGCGCCAGCAGCTTTACCTCGGTGAACACAGATACGCAGTATTTT.

The V call is TRBV30, the J call TRBJ1-2, with D possibly being TRBD1 (6 bases). V shed 2 bases and J shed 1 base, with 14 bases lying between them. The germline CDR1 and CDR2 sequences are GTSNPN and SVGIG (reference sequence). The CDR3 runs to 15 residues. In DNA form, the CDR3 reads TGTGCCTGGAGTCCGGACAGCAGAATTAACTATGGCTACACCTTC. This sequence encodes CAWSPDSRINYGYTF.

The chain uses TRBV4-1 and TRBJ1-5; the D is unclear. Trimming shortened V by 5 bases and J by 0 bases, and 17 bases separated the two germline ends. The CDR3 has 17 residues. Looked up from germline, CDR1 is MGHRA and CDR2 is YSYEKL. The CDR3 sequence is CASSGNYREYSNQPQHF. The CDR3 DNA reads TGCGCCAGCAGCGGTAATTACAGAGAATATAGCAATCAGCCCCAGCATTTT.

This chain joins TRBV27 and TRBJ2-7; 7 bases line up with TRBD1. The V gene's germline CDR1 is MNHEY and CDR2 SMNVEV (reference sequence). This CDR3 contains 14 residues. V dropped 0 bases and J dropped 4; count of bases not matched to a gene: 3. CDR3 DNA sequence: TGTGCCAGCAGTTTATCGACAGGGTTGTACGAGCAGTACTTC. Protein product: CASSLSTGLYEQYF.

This clone appeared once. This chain connects TRBV7-2 to TRBJ2-1, with 8 bases matching TRBD2. CDR1 and CDR2 from the germline V gene are SGHTA and FQGNSA. J lost 9 bases, V lost 2 bases, and 12 bases had no gene match. The CDR3 covers 16 residues. CDR3: CASSLHPAGAGSEQFF. The CDR3 region has the DNA TGTGCCAGCAGCTTACATCCAGCGGGAGCTGGTAGTGAGCAGTTCTTC. Complete variable domain (other parts from reference TRBV7-2 and TRBJ2-1): GAGVSQSPSNKVTEKGKDVELRCDPISGHTALYWYRQSLGQGLEFLIYFQGNSAPDKSGLPSDRFSAERTGGSVSTLTIQRTQQEDSAVYLCASSLHPAGAGSEQFFGPGTRLTVL.

V usage is TRBV5-1 and J usage is TRBJ2-7, with D possibly matching TRBD2 (5 bases). The CDR3 consists of 12 residues. Germline V gives CDR1 SGHRS, CDR2 YFSETQ. The V end was cut by 0 bases, the J end by 9 bases, with 10 bases between. The CDR3 DNA reads TGCGCCAGCAGCTTGGAATCACGGGGGCAGTACTTC. This codes for CASSLESRGQYF.

DNA for the CDR3: TGTGCCAGCAGGTTGGGAGGGTACCAAGAGACCCAGTACTTC. The encoded protein is CASRLGGYQETQYF. V gene TRBV2 combines with J gene TRBJ2-5; TRBD2 aligns across 7 bases. Trimming took 6 bases from V and 0 from J; bases not matched to a gene: 4. The germline gives CDR1 SNHLY, CDR2 FYNNEI. CDR3 length: 14 amino acids. The full variable domain, rest sourced from reference TRBV2 and TRBJ2-5, is EPEVTQTPSHQVTQMGQEVILRCVPISNHLYFYWYRQILGQKVEFLVSFYNNEISEKSEIFDDQFSVERPDGSNFTLKIRSTKLEDSAMYFCASRLGGYQETQYFGPGTRLLVL.

V usage is TRBV5-8 and J usage is TRBJ1-2; D is unresolved. V gave up 1 base and J gave up 0 bases, with 10 bases separating them. The CDR3 contains 15 residues. The germline V gene encodes CDR1 SGHTS and CDR2 YDEGEE. The CDR3 bases are TGTGCCAGCAGCTTGAGTAGGCGGTCTAACTATGGCTACACCTTC. Translated, it gives CASSLSRRSNYGYTF. The entire variable domain, with the rest obtained from reference TRBV5-8 and TRBJ1-2, is as follows: EAGVTQSPTHLIKTRGQQATLRCSPISGHTSVYWYQQALGLGLQFLLWYDEGEERNRGNFPPRFSGRQFPNYSSELNVNALELEDSALYLCASSLSRRSNYGYTFGSGTRLTVV.

V gene TRBV6-1 combines with J gene TRBJ1-5; no reliable D call. The CDR3 has 11 amino acids. Trimming pared 5 bases from V and 5 bases from J, leaving 4 bases between. CDR1 is MNHNS and CDR2 is SASEGT in the germline V gene. For the CDR3, the DNA is TGTGCCAGCAGTCAAGATCAGCCCCAGCATTTT. Translation gives CASSQDQPQHF.

Turning to this clone: One end of the junction is discordant with germline, which a read error may explain. The chain combines TRBV7-7 with TRBJ1-4; tentative D call: TRBD1 (5 bases). The CDR3 consists of 13 residues. Germline values: CDR1 SSHAT, CDR2 FNYEAQ (reference sequence). CDR3 loop: CASSRDPGGKLFF. The CDR3 coding sequence is TGTGCTAGCAGCCGCGACCCTGGGGGAAAACTGTTTTTT. Together with reference TRBV7-7 and TRBJ1-4, the CDR3 gives the full variable domain: GAGVSQSPRYKVTKRGQDVTLRCDPISSHATLYWYQQALGQGPEFLTYFNYEAQPDKSGLPSDRFSAERPEGSISTLTIQRTEQRDSAMYRCASSRDPGGKLFFGSGTQLSVL.

This chain connects TRBV6-6 to TRBJ1-1; weak D call: TRBD1 (5 bases). CDR1 is MNHNY and CDR2 is SVGAGI in the germline V gene (reference sequence). This CDR3 comprises 13 residues. V was shortened by 0 bases and J by 6 bases, with 8 bases between the two germline ends. The CDR3 coding sequence is TGTGCCAGCAGTTACTCGTCAGGGTCTGAAGCTTTCTTT. Protein sequence: CASSYSSGSEAFF.

This chain uses TRBV19 with TRBJ1-5; no clear D gene. Trimming removed 3 bases from V and 4 bases from J, with 4 bases in between. The germline V gene encodes CDR1 LNHDA and CDR2 SQIVND (reference sequence). The length of the CDR3 is 12 residues. Here the CDR3 DNA reads TGTGCCAGTAGTATTTTGAATCAGCCCCAGCATTTT. Amino acid sequence: CASSILNQPQHF.

This chain connects TRBV5-4 to TRBJ2-2, with D tentatively TRBD2 (5 bases). Trimming took off 1 base at V and 1 base at J, with 8 bases between the two ends. The CDR3 is 15 residues long. Germline CDR1 reads SGHNT; CDR2 reads YYREEE (reference sequence). This chain's CDR3 is CASSLSGGNTGELFF. The CDR3 DNA reads as TGTGCCAGCAGCTTGAGCGGAGGGAACACCGGGGAGCTGTTTTTT.

In this sample, this clone turned up a few times. The V and J genes are TRBV5-1 and TRBJ1-1, with TRBD1 as a possible D gene (6 bases). Germline V gene data show CDR1 as SGHRS and CDR2 as YFSETQ. The CDR3 spans 16 residues. Deletions cut 0 bases from V and 4 bases from J, with 16 bases between. As DNA, the CDR3 is TGCGCCAGCAGCTTGGGGGATCGGACAGTCTTCACTGAAGCTTTCTTT. Translated, it gives CASSLGDRTVFTEAFF. The full variable domain, its missing parts supplied by reference TRBV5-1 and TRBJ1-1, is KAGVTQTPRYLIKTRGQQVTLSCSPISGHRSVSWYQQTPGQGLQFLFEYFSETQRNKGNFPGRFSGRQFSNSRSEMNVSTLELGDSALYLCASSLGDRTVFTEAFFGQGTRLTVV.

The CDR3 DNA sequence: TGTGCCAGTAGTCCGACCGGACTAAGCTCCTACGAGCAGTACTTC. This translates into CASSPTGLSSYEQYF. J is TRBJ2-7 and V is TRBV19; D perhaps matches TRBD2 (6 bases). V lost 5 bases to trimming and J lost 0 bases, with 14 bases between them. There are 15 residues in the CDR3. Germline loops: CDR1 LNHDA, CDR2 SQIVND (reference sequence).

The rearrangement links TRBV6-5 to TRBJ2-5, with D possibly being TRBD1 or TRBD2 (5 bases each). The CDR3 consists of 13 residues. With 2 bases removed from V and 3 bases from J, the gap between germline ends came to 7 bases. Germline lookup yields CDR1 MNHEY and CDR2 SVGAGI. The CDR3 reads CASSYGGKETQYF. In DNA, the CDR3 is TGTGCCAGCAGTTACGGGGGAAAAGAGACCCAGTACTTC.

The sample holds a few counts of this clone. The chain links TRBV13 to TRBJ1-5; a possible D gene is TRBD1 (5 bases). The CDR3 is 15 residues long. Trimming left V 3 bases short and J 1 base short, with 10 bases between. Looked up from germline, CDR1 is PRHDT and CDR2 is FYEKMQ (reference sequence). In DNA form, the CDR3 reads TGTGCCAGCAGCTTGAGACAGACAAGCAATCAGCCCCAGCATTTT. Encoded protein: CASSLRQTSNQPQHF.

V and J are TRBV27 and TRBJ2-1, with TRBD2 as a possible D gene (5 bases). CDR3 length equals 14 residues. The germline V gene encodes CDR1 MNHEY and CDR2 SMNVEV (reference sequence). Trimming took 2 bases from V and 10 from J, leaving 15 bases between them. The CDR3 sequence is CASSLGRNHGEQFF. The CDR3 coding sequence is TGTGCCAGCAGTTTAGGGAGAAACCACGGGGAGCAGTTCTTC.

This CDR3 reads CASSPIPRNEQFF. The CDR3 coding sequence is TGTGCCAGCAGCCCAATCCCTAGAAATGAGCAGTTCTTC. J is TRBJ2-1 and V is TRBV11-2; D not certain. Germline-derived CDR1 and CDR2 are SGHAT and FQNNGV. Trimming removed 5 bases at V and 7 bases at J, with 12 bases between. CDR3 length equals 13 residues.

The V and J genes are TRBV7-3 and TRBJ2-1; D remains ambiguous. Germline V lookup: CDR1 SGHTA, CDR2 FQGTGA. CDR3 length: 13 residues. V dropped 5 bases and J dropped 5 bases, with 10 bases sitting between them. The CDR3 nucleotides read TGTGCCAGCAGCCCCTCATACGACAATGAGCAGTTCTTC. Translation gives CASSPSYDNEQFF.

V is TRBV7-9 and J is TRBJ1-1; D unclear. This CDR3 spans 16 amino acids. In germline, CDR1 is SEHNR, CDR2 FQNEAQ (reference sequence). The germline V and J ends were trimmed by 6 bases and 8 bases, with 25 bases remaining between them. The CDR3 reads CASRQTRVGVRAEAFF. DNA of the CDR3: TGTGCCAGCAGACAGACCCGTGTCGGGGTAAGGGCCGAAGCTTTCTTT.

The chain uses TRBV18 and TRBJ1-5; the D is unclear. The CDR3 runs 16 residues. With 3 bases removed from V and 1 base from J, the gap between germline ends came to 13 bases. Germline CDR1 reads KGHSH; CDR2 reads LQKENI. The CDR3 here is CASSPNPLGSNQPQHF. As DNA, the CDR3 is TGTGCCAGCTCACCGAATCCCCTAGGGAGCAATCAGCCCCAGCATTTT.

The V gene is TRBV7-9, the J gene TRBJ2-6, with 7 positions matching TRBD1. CDR1 SEHNR and CDR2 FQNEAQ come from the germline V gene (reference sequence). This CDR3 contains 18 residues. V gave up 5 bases and J gave up 2 bases; unmatched junction bases: 12. The CDR3 nucleotides are TGTGCCAGCAGCACTAAGGGGACAGCTTTAGCTGGGGCCAACGTCCTGACTTTC. Its translation is CASSTKGTALAGANVLTF. Supplemented by reference TRBV7-9 and TRBJ2-6, the full variable domain reads DTGVSQNPRHKITKRGQNVTFRCDPISEHNRLYWYRQTLGQGPEFLTYFQNEAQLEKSRLLSDRFSAERPKGSFSTLEIQRTEQGDSAMYLCASSTKGTALAGANVLTFGAGSRLTVL.

The chain employs TRBV30 and TRBJ1-1; D unresolved. The germline gives CDR1 GTSNPN, CDR2 SVGIG (reference sequence). The CDR3 is 13 residues long. Deletions cut 4 bases from V and 2 bases from J, with 11 bases between. The CDR3 sequence is CAWKQHSNTEAFF. In DNA, the CDR3 is TGTGCCTGGAAACAGCATTCAAACACTGAAGCTTTCTTT.